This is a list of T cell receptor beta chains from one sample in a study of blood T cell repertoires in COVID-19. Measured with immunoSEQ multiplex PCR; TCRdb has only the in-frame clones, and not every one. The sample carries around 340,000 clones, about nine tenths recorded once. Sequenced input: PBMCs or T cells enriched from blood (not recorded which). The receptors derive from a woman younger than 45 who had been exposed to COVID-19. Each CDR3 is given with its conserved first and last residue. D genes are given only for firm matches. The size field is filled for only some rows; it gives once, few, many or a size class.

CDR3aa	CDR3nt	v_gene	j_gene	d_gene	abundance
CASSERLNYRGQETEAFF	TGTGCCAGCAGTGAGAGATTGAACTACAGGGGCCAGGAGACTGAAGCTTTCTTT	TRBV2	TRBJ1-1	TRBD1	-
CASSQDGAGNQPQHF	TGTGCCAGCAGCCAAGATGGGGCAGGCAATCAGCCCCAGCATTTT	TRBV4-2	TRBJ1-5	-	-
CASSITGDGQPQHF	TGTGCCAGTAGCATTACAGGGGACGGTCAGCCCCAGCATTTT	TRBV19	TRBJ1-5	TRBD1	-
CASSPSREGTEAFF	TGTGCCAGCTCACCATCCAGGGAAGGCACTGAAGCTTTCTTT	TRBV18	TRBJ1-1	-	-
CASSQDRGVGGYTF	TGTGCCAGCAGCCAAGACAGGGGGGTCGGTGGCTACACCTTC	TRBV14	TRBJ1-2	TRBD1	-
CASSRTGRNEKLFF	TGTGCCAGCAGCCGGACAGGGAGAAATGAAAAACTGTTTTTT	TRBV6-6	TRBJ1-4	TRBD1	few
CASRDHRGGSYEQYF	TGCGCCAGCAGGGACCACAGGGGCGGCTCCTACGAGCAGTACTTC	TRBV10-1	TRBJ2-7	TRBD1	few
CSASGNPGGYTF	TGCAGCGCCTCAGGGAACCCCGGTGGCTACACCTTC	TRBV29-1	TRBJ1-2	-	-
CASSPRISGRGNEQFF	TGTGCCAGCTCACCACGAATTAGCGGGAGGGGGAATGAGCAGTTCTTC	TRBV18	TRBJ2-1	TRBD2	-
CASSPRTSGDQETQYF	TGTGCCAGCAGCCCCAGGACTAGCGGAGACCAAGAGACCCAGTACTTC	TRBV7-9	TRBJ2-5	TRBD2	-
CTSSFGDTNEKLFF	TGTACCAGCAGTTTCGGGGATACTAATGAAAAACTGTTTTTT	TRBV27	TRBJ1-4	-	-
CASSDSNSNTGELFF	TGTGCCAGCAGTGACTCTAACTCTAACACCGGGGAGCTGTTTTTT	TRBV6-4	TRBJ2-2	-	-
CASSFSGTSGTSYEQYF	TGTGCCAGCAGCTTCTCCGGGACTAGCGGGACCAGCTACGAGCAGTACTTC	TRBV7-6	TRBJ2-7	TRBD2	-
CASSWTGGTDEQFF	TGTGCCAGCAGTTGGACAGGGGGCACAGATGAGCAGTTCTTC	TRBV27	TRBJ2-1	TRBD1	-
CASSLGAGGHGGTPYEQYF	TGTGCCAGCAGCTTAGGGGCAGGGGGCCATGGCGGGACACCCTACGAGCAGTACTTC	TRBV7-2	TRBJ2-7	TRBD1	-
CASSLGGDQPQHF	TGTGCCAGCAGCTTAGGGGGGGATCAGCCCCAGCATTTT	TRBV7-9	TRBJ1-5	-	-
CASSLAPEPWTGGSYEQYF	TGCGCCAGCAGCTTGGCCCCCGAACCCTGGACAGGGGGCTCCTACGAGCAGTACTTC	TRBV5-1	TRBJ2-7	TRBD1	-